Shown below are 5 T cell receptor beta chains from a single sample sequenced in a study of CD8+ T cells in alopecia areata. Isolated RNA was reverse transcribed into cDNA used as the sequencing template. TCRdb's table, derived via immunoSEQ multiplex PCR, lists solely in-frame clones and lacks some. The sample yields around 100,000 clones, roughly 55% seen once. The treatment denotes: oral pan-JAK inhibitor, 5-10 mg twice daily. The source was CD8+ T cells sorted from blood, collected at week 24, from a patient treated with tofacitinib. The receptors derive from a human donor with alopecia areata.

The chain is built from TRBV13 and TRBJ2-7, with 8 bases identical to TRBD2. Looked up from germline, CDR1 is PRHDT and CDR2 is FYEKMQ (reference sequence). This CDR3 contains 16 residues. The J segment lost 0 bases and the V segment lost 6 bases, leaving 10 bases of the junction unmatched. Here the CDR3 DNA reads TGTGCCAGCAGACCTAACCTAGCGGGCAACTCCTACGAGCAGTACTTC. This codes for CASRPNLAGNSYEQYF.

This chain connects TRBV29-1 to TRBJ2-4; possible D gene TRBD2, 6 bases. V was clipped by 0 bases and J by 9 bases, with 18 bases between them. CDR1 and CDR2 (germline): SQVTM, ANQGSEA. CDR3 length: 15 amino acids. CDR3 nucleotides: TGCAGCGTTGAAGATTGGGGGGACCAGGCCGCCATTCAGTACTTC. Translation: CSVEDWGDQAAIQYF.

The chain joins TRBV14 to TRBJ1-2, with D possibly TRBD1 on 5 matching bases. Germline-derived CDR1 and CDR2 are SGHDN and FVKESK. The CDR3 contains 13 residues. Trimming took 8 bases from V and 3 from J, leaving 13 bases between them. CDR3 nucleotides: TGTGCCAGCCGGGGCAGGGATCACTATGGCTACACCTTC. As protein: CASRGRDHYGYTF.

The sample holds a few counts of this clone. The chain uses TRBV13 and TRBJ1-1, with TRBD1 as a possible D gene (5 bases). Trimming removed 3 bases from V and 1 base from J, with 9 bases in between. CDR3 length: 14 amino acids. Germline V gene lookup returns CDR1 PRHDT and CDR2 FYEKMQ (reference sequence). The CDR3 sequence is CASSFGTGNTEAFF. The CDR3, as DNA: TGTGCCAGCAGCTTTGGGACGGGGAACACTGAAGCTTTCTTT.

There are a few counts of this clone. The rearrangement joins TRBV9 to TRBJ2-3; maybe TRBD2 (5 bases). The CDR3 sequence is 12 residues long. V gave up 4 bases and J gave up 4 bases, with 7 bases separating them. Germline V lookup: CDR1 SGDLS, CDR2 YYNGEE. This CDR3 reads CASSISADTQYF. CDR3 DNA sequence: TGTGCCAGCAGCATTAGCGCAGATACGCAGTATTTT.